This T cell receptor (beta chain) emerged from a study of OX40 agonist ivuxolimab in advanced cancers. Using immunoSEQ multiplex PCR, the repertoire was profiled, and TCRdb retains in-frame clones only, with some absent. The sample lists around 15,000 clones, 90% occurring once. Trimming shortened V by 2 bases and J by 3 bases, and 4 bases separated the two germline ends. Germline V gives CDR1 GTSNPN, CDR2 SVGIG (reference sequence). The length of the CDR3 is 11 residues. The sequence came from an adult with an advanced solid tumor such as melanoma, head and neck, liver or kidney cancer. The V call is TRBV30, the J call TRBJ1-1; D is undetermined. Sample: CD4+ or CD8+ T cells sorted from blood, taken in a trial of the OX40 agonist ivuxolimab. CDR3 protein: CAWSMDTEAFF. The CDR3 nucleotides are TGTGCCTGGAGTATGGACACTGAAGCTTTCTTT.